This is a list of T cell receptor beta chains from one sample in a study of vaccination and CD4 T cells after COVID-19. TCRdb called the PCR reads again in MiXCR, with one record for every CDR3 protein. The sample gives 15,000 or so distinct CDR3 sequences, about 53% of which show up once; 3.5% to 5% is in the top ten. These receptors have no known antigen. The source material was CD4+ T cells from blood, cultured in vitro, sampled before SARS-CoV-2 vaccination. The receptors here all came from a human donor who had recovered from COVID-19. The conserved cysteine and the conserved F or W are not part of the CDR3 here.

>TRBV27
ASSLQGRSGANVLT
>TRBV27
ASSLSGTVNSPLH
>TRBV28
AAKAGGPSPMCYEQY
>TRBV12-3/TRBV12-4
ACGRGQVSSGANVLT
>TRBV7-9
ASSPRAGGPHEYGYT
>TRBV2
ASSGGPYGYT
>TRBV10-3
AIPDTRSYEQY
>TRBV7-2
ASSSQGNAGNEQF
>TRBV24-1
ATSGTGEVPYEQY
>TRBV2
ASRRLAGVEQF
>TRBV11-3
ASSSRPPWGSTDTQY
>TRBV21-1
ASRIRARPRLGLYSPLH
>TRBV7-2
ASSLAGSRGAF
>TRBV30
AWSVSHSGYT